These 3 T cell receptor beta chains share one sample of origin, sequenced in a study of long-term antiretroviral therapy in people with HIV. Assay version v3.0 of immunoSEQ was used, and it was run at survey level. Using immunoSEQ multiplex PCR, the repertoire was profiled, and TCRdb retains in-frame clones only, with some absent. Altogether 20,000 to 30,000 clones are present, more than 85% being singletons, with the ten largest covering around 4%. Material: unsorted PBMCs, obtained 1.9 years after starting antiretroviral therapy. The receptor source for this set is a woman aged 25 to 39 with HIV.

The rearrangement uses TRBV5-8 and TRBJ1-5, with D perhaps TRBD1 (5 bases). The CDR3 sequence is 14 residues long. CDR1 and CDR2 (germline): SGHTS, YDEGEE. The germline V and J ends were trimmed by 2 bases and 5 bases, with 11 bases remaining between them. This CDR3 is CASSFGGGHQPQHF. CDR3 DNA: TGTGCCAGCAGCTTTGGGGGTGGTCATCAGCCCCAGCATTTT.

The genes are TRBV29-1 and TRBJ2-3; 7 bases are shared with TRBD2. Germline V CDR1 and CDR2: SQVTM, ANQGSEA. The CDR3 extends over 14 amino acids. V lost 5 bases, J lost 4 bases, and 9 bases stayed unmatched. The CDR3 nucleotides read TGCAGCGTTTTCCCAAGCGGGGTCGCAGATACGCAGTATTTT. Protein product: CSVFPSGVADTQYF.

This clone was detected only once. J is TRBJ2-7 and V is TRBV10-3; 7 bases match TRBD1. The V gene's germline CDR1 is ENHRY and CDR2 SYGVKD. Unmatched junction bases numbered 13, after V lost 11 bases and J lost 6 bases. The CDR3 contains 13 residues. The CDR3: CALSTGWSAEQYF. The CDR3 bases are TGTGCCTTATCGACAGGGTGGAGCGCCGAGCAGTACTTC.